These T cell receptor beta chains were read from a single sample in a study of shared clonotypes between healthy human individuals. Using immunoSEQ multiplex PCR, the repertoire was profiled, and TCRdb retains in-frame clones only, with some absent. Here the sample spans over a million clones, around 74% being singletons. The sequencing sample was made of memory CD4+ T cells sorted from blood. Every receptor here comes from a young man in good health. Each CDR3 is given with its conserved first and last residue. The order of the fields is V gene, D gene, J gene, clone size, CDR3 DNA, CDR3 protein. A D gene is named only where the DNA matches it firmly. The size field is filled for only some rows; it gives once, few, many or a size class.

v_gene: TRBV28
d_gene: NA
j_gene: TRBJ1-2
abundance: NA
CDR3nt: TGTGCCACCTTATCGAGGGGCAGCGACTATGGCTACACCTTC
CDR3aa: CATLSRGSDYGYTF

v_gene: TRBV19
d_gene: TRBD2
j_gene: TRBJ2-3
abundance: few
CDR3nt: TGTGCCAGTAGTAGGGGACTAGCAGCAGATACGCAGTATTTT
CDR3aa: CASSRGLAADTQYF

v_gene: TRBV28
d_gene: TRBD2
j_gene: TRBJ2-5
abundance: NA
CDR3nt: TGTGCCAGCAGTTTATCCCGGGGGACTAGCGGGGGAAAAGAGACCCAGTACTTC
CDR3aa: CASSLSRGTSGGKETQYF

v_gene: TRBV9
d_gene: TRBD2
j_gene: TRBJ2-1
abundance: NA
CDR3nt: TGTGCCAGCAGCGAACTAGCGGGTACTAGGAATGAGCAGTTCTTC
CDR3aa: CASSELAGTRNEQFF

v_gene: TRBV30
d_gene: TRBD1
j_gene: TRBJ2-7
abundance: NA
CDR3nt: TGTGCCTGCGCTCCGGGACAGGGTTACGAGCAGTACTTC
CDR3aa: CACAPGQGYEQYF

v_gene: TRBV29-1
d_gene: NA
j_gene: TRBJ1-4
abundance: few
CDR3nt: TGCAGCGGGCGTCTGGTCGGTGAGGAAAAACTGTTTTTT
CDR3aa: CSGRLVGEEKLFF

v_gene: TRBV7-2
d_gene: TRBD1
j_gene: TRBJ2-1
abundance: NA
CDR3nt: TGTGCCAGCAGCTTTGGGCAGGGGGCCAGGGAGCAGTTCTTC
CDR3aa: CASSFGQGAREQFF

v_gene: TRBV5-1
d_gene: NA
j_gene: TRBJ1-6
abundance: once
CDR3nt: TGCGCCAGCAGCTTGACCGGGGGCAATTCACCCCTCCACTTT
CDR3aa: CASSLTGGNSPLHF

v_gene: TRBV5-4
d_gene: TRBD1
j_gene: TRBJ1-2
abundance: NA
CDR3nt: TGTGCCAGCAGCTTAATGTCTAGGGGGCTGGGATCGGAAGGCTACACCTTC
CDR3aa: CASSLMSRGLGSEGYTF

v_gene: TRBV5-8
d_gene: TRBD1
j_gene: TRBJ1-2
abundance: once
CDR3nt: TGTGCCAGCAGCGGAGGACAGGGGGTCCGTTATGGCTACACCTTC
CDR3aa: CASSGGQGVRYGYTF

v_gene: TRBV2
d_gene: NA
j_gene: TRBJ1-4
abundance: NA
CDR3nt: TGTGCCAGCAGTGACCTTACAGGGTCTGGGGAAAAACTGTTTTTT
CDR3aa: CASSDLTGSGEKLFF

v_gene: TRBV6-1
d_gene: NA
j_gene: TRBJ1-6
abundance: NA
CDR3nt: TGTGCCAGCAGTGAAGGACAGGCCTATAATTCACCCCTCCACTTT
CDR3aa: CASSEGQAYNSPLHF

v_gene: TRBV20-1
d_gene: NA
j_gene: TRBJ1-2
abundance: NA
CDR3nt: TGCAGTGCTAGACAGGACGGTGGCTACACCTTC
CDR3aa: CSARQDGGYTF

v_gene: TRBV7-2
d_gene: NA
j_gene: TRBJ2-3
abundance: NA
CDR3nt: TGTGCCAGCAGCTTAAGGCCCCCTACGGATACGCAGTATTTT
CDR3aa: CASSLRPPTDTQYF

v_gene: TRBV5-4
d_gene: NA
j_gene: TRBJ2-3
abundance: NA
CDR3nt: TGTGCCAGCAGCTCTCATCTATCGGCCGTAACAGATACGCAGTATTTT
CDR3aa: CASSSHLSAVTDTQYF

v_gene: TRBV7-2
d_gene: TRBD2
j_gene: TRBJ2-3
abundance: NA
CDR3nt: TGTGCCAGCAGCTTAGGAGCGGGAGTGACAGATACGCAGTATTTT
CDR3aa: CASSLGAGVTDTQYF

v_gene: TRBV19
d_gene: NA
j_gene: TRBJ2-5
abundance: NA
CDR3nt: TGTGCCAGTAGTATGGGTCGCCACCCAAAAGAGACCCAGTACTTC
CDR3aa: CASSMGRHPKETQYF

v_gene: TRBV28
d_gene: NA
j_gene: TRBJ1-1
abundance: NA
CDR3nt: TGTGCCAGCAGTTTGGACACAGGGACCACTGAAGCTTTCTTT
CDR3aa: CASSLDTGTTEAFF

v_gene: TRBV18
d_gene: TRBD1
j_gene: TRBJ1-2
abundance: NA
CDR3nt: TGTGCCAGCTCACCTGGGACAGGGGTGGATAGTGGCTACACCTTC
CDR3aa: CASSPGTGVDSGYTF

v_gene: TRBV5-4
d_gene: TRBD1
j_gene: TRBJ2-7
abundance: few
CDR3nt: TGTGCCAGCGGCCGACAGGGACAACCCTACGAGCAGTACTTC
CDR3aa: CASGRQGQPYEQYF

v_gene: TRBV27
d_gene: TRBD1
j_gene: TRBJ2-7
abundance: once
CDR3nt: TGTGCCAGCAGTTCGATGAGACAGGGGGCGCGGTACTTC
CDR3aa: CASSSMRQGARYF

v_gene: TRBV29-1
d_gene: TRBD1
j_gene: TRBJ2-3
abundance: NA
CDR3nt: TGCAGCGTTCAGACAGGGTTTACTATTACAGATACGCAGTATTTT
CDR3aa: CSVQTGFTITDTQYF